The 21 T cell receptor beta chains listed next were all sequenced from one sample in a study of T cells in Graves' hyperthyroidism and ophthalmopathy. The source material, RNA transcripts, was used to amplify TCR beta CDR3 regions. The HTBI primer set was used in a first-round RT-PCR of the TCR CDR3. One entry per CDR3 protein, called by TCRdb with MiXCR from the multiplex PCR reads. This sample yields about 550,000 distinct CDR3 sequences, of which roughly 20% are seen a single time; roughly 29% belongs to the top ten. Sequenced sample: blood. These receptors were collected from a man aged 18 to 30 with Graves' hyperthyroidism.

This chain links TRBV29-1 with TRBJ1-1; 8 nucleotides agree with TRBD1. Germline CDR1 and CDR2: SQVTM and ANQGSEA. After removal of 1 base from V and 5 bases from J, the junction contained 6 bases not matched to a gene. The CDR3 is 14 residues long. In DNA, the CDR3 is TGCAGCGTTGAAGGGACAGGGATAGGTACTGAAGCTTTCTTT. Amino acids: CSVEGTGIGTEAFF.

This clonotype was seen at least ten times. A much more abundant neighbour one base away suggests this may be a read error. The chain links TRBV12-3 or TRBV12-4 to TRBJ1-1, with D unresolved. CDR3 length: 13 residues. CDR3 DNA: TGTGCCAGCACCCTCCGGGCGCGTACTGAAGCTCTCTTT. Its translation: CASTLRARTEALF.

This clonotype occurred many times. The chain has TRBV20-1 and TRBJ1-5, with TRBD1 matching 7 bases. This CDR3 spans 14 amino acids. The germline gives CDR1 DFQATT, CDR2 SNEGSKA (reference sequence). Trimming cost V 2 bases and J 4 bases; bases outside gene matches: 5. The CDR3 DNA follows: TGCAGTGCTAGAAGTGACAGGGTGAATCAGCCCCAGCATTTT. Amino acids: CSARSDRVNQPQHF.

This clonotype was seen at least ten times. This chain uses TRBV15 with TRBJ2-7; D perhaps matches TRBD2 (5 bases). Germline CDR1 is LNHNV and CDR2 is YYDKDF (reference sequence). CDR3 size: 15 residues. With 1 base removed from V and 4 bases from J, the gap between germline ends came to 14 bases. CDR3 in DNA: TGTGCCACCAGCAGAGTGGAGGCAGGTTTTTACGAGCAGTACTTC. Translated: CATSRVEAGFYEQYF.

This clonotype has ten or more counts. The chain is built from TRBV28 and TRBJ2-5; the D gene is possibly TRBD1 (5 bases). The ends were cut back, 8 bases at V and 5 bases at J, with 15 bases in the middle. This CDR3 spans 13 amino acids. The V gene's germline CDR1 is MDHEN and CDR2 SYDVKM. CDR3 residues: CASCGALWETQYF. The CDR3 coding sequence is TGTGCCAGCTGTGGGGCCCTCTGGGAGACCCAGTACTTC.

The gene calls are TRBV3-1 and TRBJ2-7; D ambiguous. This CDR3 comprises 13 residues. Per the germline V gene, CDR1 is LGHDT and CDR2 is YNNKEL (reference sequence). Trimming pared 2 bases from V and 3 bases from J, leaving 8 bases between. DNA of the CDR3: TGTGCCAGCAGCCAAATAGCCCACTACGAGCAGTACTTC. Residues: CASSQIAHYEQYF.

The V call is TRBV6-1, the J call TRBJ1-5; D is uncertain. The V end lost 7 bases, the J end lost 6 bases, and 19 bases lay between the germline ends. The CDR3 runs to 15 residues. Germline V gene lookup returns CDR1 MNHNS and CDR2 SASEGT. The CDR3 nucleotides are TGTGCCAGCACCTGGAAAGTTGGATCAGGTCAGCCCCAGCATTTT. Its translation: CASTWKVGSGQPQHF.

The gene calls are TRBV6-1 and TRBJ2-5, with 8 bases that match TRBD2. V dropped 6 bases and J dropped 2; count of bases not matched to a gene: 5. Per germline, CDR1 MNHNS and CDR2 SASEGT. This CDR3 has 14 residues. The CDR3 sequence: CASSRTSTQETQYF. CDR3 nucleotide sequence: TGTGCCAGCAGCCGGACTAGCACACAAGAGACCCAGTACTTC.

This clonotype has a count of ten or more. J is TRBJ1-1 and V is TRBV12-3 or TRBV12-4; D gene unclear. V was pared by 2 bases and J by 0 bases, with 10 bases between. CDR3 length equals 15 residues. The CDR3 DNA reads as TGTGCCAGCAGTTTATCAGTGCGGATGAACACTGAAGCTTTCTTT. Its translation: CASSLSVRMNTEAFF.

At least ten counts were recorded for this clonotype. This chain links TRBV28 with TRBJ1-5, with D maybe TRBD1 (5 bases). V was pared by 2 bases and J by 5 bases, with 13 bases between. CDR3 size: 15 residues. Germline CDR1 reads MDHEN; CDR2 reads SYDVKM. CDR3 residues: CASSLRPLGDQPQHF. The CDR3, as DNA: TGTGCCAGCAGTTTAAGGCCCCTGGGGGATCAGCCCCAGCATTTT.

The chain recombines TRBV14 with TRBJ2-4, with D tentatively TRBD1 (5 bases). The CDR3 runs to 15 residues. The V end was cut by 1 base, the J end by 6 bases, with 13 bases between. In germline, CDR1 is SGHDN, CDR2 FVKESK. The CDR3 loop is CASSQGPFDRNIQYF. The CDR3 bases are TGTGCCAGCAGCCAAGGTCCCTTTGACAGAAACATTCAGTACTTC.

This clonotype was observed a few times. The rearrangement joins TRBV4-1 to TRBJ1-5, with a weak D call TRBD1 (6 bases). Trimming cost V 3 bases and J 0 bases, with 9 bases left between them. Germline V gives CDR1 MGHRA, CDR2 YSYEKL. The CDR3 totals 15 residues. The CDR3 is CASSQGHLSNQPQHF. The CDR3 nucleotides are TGCGCCAGCAGCCAGGGACACCTTAGCAATCAGCCCCAGCATTTT.

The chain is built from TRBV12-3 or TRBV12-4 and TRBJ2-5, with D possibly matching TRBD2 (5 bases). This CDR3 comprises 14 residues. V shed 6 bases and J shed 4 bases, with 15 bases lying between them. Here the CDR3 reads CASSAWASGETQYF. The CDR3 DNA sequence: TGTGCCAGCAGCGCCTGGGCGAGCGGAGAGACCCAGTACTTC.

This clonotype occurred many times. CDR3 residues: CASSLTGVNQPQHF. The CDR3 bases are TGTGCCAGCAGCCTTACAGGAGTAAATCAGCCCCAGCATTTT. The genes are TRBV12-3 or TRBV12-4 and TRBJ1-5; tentatively, D is TRBD1 (5 bases). This CDR3 contains 14 residues. V was cut by 6 bases and J by 4 bases, with 13 bases left in between.

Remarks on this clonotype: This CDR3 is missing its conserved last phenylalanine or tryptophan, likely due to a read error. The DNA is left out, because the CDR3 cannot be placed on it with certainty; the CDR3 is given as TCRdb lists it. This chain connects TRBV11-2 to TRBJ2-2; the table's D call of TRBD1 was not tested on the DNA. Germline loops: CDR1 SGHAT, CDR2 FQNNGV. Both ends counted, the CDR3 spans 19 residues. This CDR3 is CASSIYRSGGRGRAGELWL.

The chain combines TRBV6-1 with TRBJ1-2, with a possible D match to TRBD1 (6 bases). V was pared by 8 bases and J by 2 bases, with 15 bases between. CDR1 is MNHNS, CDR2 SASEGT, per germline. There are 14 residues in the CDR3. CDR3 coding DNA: TGTGCCAGCCTCAACAGGGCCCCCAACTATGGCTACACCTTC. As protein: CASLNRAPNYGYTF.

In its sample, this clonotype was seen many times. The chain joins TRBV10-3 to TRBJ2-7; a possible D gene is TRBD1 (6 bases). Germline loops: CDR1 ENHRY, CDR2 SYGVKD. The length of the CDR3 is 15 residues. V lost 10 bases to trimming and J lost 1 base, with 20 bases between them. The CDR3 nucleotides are TGTGCCACCAAGACTCGGACAGAGGCTTCCTACGAGCAGTACTTC. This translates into CATKTRTEASYEQYF.

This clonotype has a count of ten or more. CDR3 coding DNA: TGTGCCAAGGCGGACACTCAGAACACTGAAGCTTTCTTT. This codes for CAKADTQNTEAFF. The chain employs TRBV28 and TRBJ1-1; the D gene is possibly TRBD1 (5 bases). The CDR3 loop spans 13 amino acids. Trimming cost V 10 bases and J 1 base, with 13 bases left between them. CDR1 is MDHEN and CDR2 is SYDVKM in the germline V gene.

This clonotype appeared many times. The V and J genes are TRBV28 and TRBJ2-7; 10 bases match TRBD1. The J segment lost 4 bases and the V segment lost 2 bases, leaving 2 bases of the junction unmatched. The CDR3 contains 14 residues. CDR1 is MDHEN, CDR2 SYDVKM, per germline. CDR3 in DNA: TGTGCCAGCAGTTTAGTGGGACAGGGGTACGAGCAGTACTTC. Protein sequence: CASSLVGQGYEQYF.

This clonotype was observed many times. CDR3 nucleotide sequence: TGTGCCTGGAGTGTTTCAGGGCCAGGGGGCTATGGCTACACCTTC. As protein: CAWSVSGPGGYGYTF. The chain joins TRBV30 to TRBJ1-2; the match to TRBD1 covers 7 bases. Germline CDR1 reads GTSNPN; CDR2 reads SVGIG (reference sequence). The CDR3 length is 15 residues. The ends lost 0 bases at V and 4 bases at J; junction bases unmatched: 8.

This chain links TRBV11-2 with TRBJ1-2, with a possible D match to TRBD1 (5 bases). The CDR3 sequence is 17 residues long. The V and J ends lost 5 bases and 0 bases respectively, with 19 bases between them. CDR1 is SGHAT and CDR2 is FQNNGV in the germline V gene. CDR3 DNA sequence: TGTGCCAGCAGCCCAGGTCTCTCGGGGGTAGCTAACTATGGCTACACCTTC. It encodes CASSPGLSGVANYGYTF.